The 25 T cell receptor beta chains presented below share a single source sample, sequenced in a study of T cell repertoires in cytomegalovirus infection. TCRdb used MiXCR to reprocess the reads, holding one entry per CDR3 protein. Altogether roughly 500,000 distinct CDR3 sequences are present, 42% being singletons, with the ten largest covering about 39%. Their antigens remain unidentified. The specimen was cultured PBMCs, collected from culture after CMV antigen stimulation. All receptors derive from a human donor in good health (CMV status not recorded). Some clones in this sample may be carry-over from other donors' samples.

The J gene is TRBJ2-7, the V gene TRBV7-6, with D perhaps TRBD1 or TRBD2 (5 bases each). The V gene's germline CDR1 is SGHVS and CDR2 FNYEAQ. V was trimmed by 4 bases and J by 4 bases, leaving 20 bases between them. The CDR3 runs to 16 residues. CDR3 sequence (DNA): TGTGCCAGCAGCTCCCCCTGGGGCAGGAGGCGGTACGAGCAGTACTTC. Its protein product is CASSSPWGRRRYEQYF.

This clonotype appeared a few times. The CDR3 DNA reads TGTGCCAGCAGCTTAAATGCAGTTGGTTGGCAGTACTTC. Translation gives CASSLNAVGWQYF. The V call is TRBV7-2, the J call TRBJ2-7, with D hard to call. Trimming cost V 2 bases and J 9 bases, with 14 bases left between them. The CDR3 is 13 amino acids. Germline CDR1 SGHTA, CDR2 FQGNSA. Based on the CDR3 plus reference TRBV7-2 and TRBJ2-7, the full variable domain is GAGVSQSPSNKVTEKGKDVELRCDPISGHTALYWYRQSLGQGLEFLIYFQGNSAPDKSGLPSDRFSAERTGGSVSTLTIQRTQQEDSAVYLCASSLNAVGWQYFGPGTRLTVT.

This clonotype was counted only a few times. V is TRBV15 and J is TRBJ2-1; D not certain. This CDR3 spans 17 amino acids. Trimming stripped 0 bases from V and 0 bases from J, with 12 bases between. Germline loops: CDR1 LNHNV, CDR2 YYDKDF (reference sequence). In DNA form, the CDR3 reads TGTGCCACCAGCAGAGATCTGGCGGCCACCTCCTACAATGAGCAGTTCTTC. The encoded protein is CATSRDLAATSYNEQFF. Drawing the rest from reference TRBV15 and TRBJ2-1, the complete variable domain is DAMVIQNPRYQVTQFGKPVTLSCSQTLNHNVMYWYQQKSSQAPKLLFHYYDKDFNNEADTPDNFQSRRPNTSFCFLDIRSPGLGDTAMYLCATSRDLAATSYNEQFFGPGTRLTVL.

The chain combines TRBV20-1 with TRBJ2-7; D gene unclear. Germline assignment: CDR1 DFQATT and CDR2 SNEGSKA (reference sequence). The V gene lost 2 bases and the J gene lost 0 bases, with 5 bases spanning the gap. The CDR3 contains 12 residues. Here the CDR3 DNA reads TGCAGTGCTAGATCAGGCTCCTACGAGCAGTACTTC. As protein: CSARSGSYEQYF.

The sample holds a few counts of this clonotype. The chain combines TRBV25-1 with TRBJ1-4; TRBD1 matches at 8 bases. The V and J ends lost 2 bases and 8 bases, in that order; junction bases with no gene match: 4. The CDR3 is 14 amino acids. Germline V gene lookup returns CDR1 MGHDK and CDR2 SYGVNS. Here the CDR3 reads CASSEQGAGEKLFF. In DNA, the CDR3 is TGTGCCAGCAGTGAACAGGGGGCAGGAGAAAAACTGTTTTTT.

This clonotype occurred a few times. The chain uses TRBV6-5 and TRBJ2-1, with 11 nucleotides matching TRBD2. The V and J ends lost 2 bases and 9 bases, in that order; junction bases with no gene match: 15. Germline CDR1 MNHEY, CDR2 SVGAGI. The CDR3 covers 18 residues. The DNA for the CDR3 is TGTGCCAGCAGTTACACAATCGGGGGTAGCGGGGGGGCGGGTGAGCAGTTCTTC. Amino acids: CASSYTIGGSGGAGEQFF.

The rearrangement links TRBV7-9 to TRBJ2-7; TRBD1 agrees at 9 bases. The germline V gene has CDR1 SEHNR and CDR2 FQNEAQ (reference sequence). The CDR3 consists of 16 residues. V lost 4 bases, J lost 5 bases, and 12 bases stayed unmatched. The CDR3 is CASSSVPGTGIHEQYF. CDR3 coding DNA: TGTGCCAGCAGCTCCGTCCCCGGGACAGGGATCCACGAGCAGTACTTC. Together with reference TRBV7-9 and TRBJ2-7, the CDR3 gives the full variable domain: DTGVSQNPRHKITKRGQNVTFRCDPISEHNRLYWYRQTLGQGPEFLTYFQNEAQLEKSRLLSDRFSAERPKGSFSTLEIQRTEQGDSAMYLCASSSVPGTGIHEQYFGPGTRLTVT.

The V and J genes are TRBV7-6 and TRBJ2-3; D gene ambiguous. Trimming stripped 5 bases from V and 4 bases from J, with 16 bases between. CDR1 and CDR2 from the germline V gene are SGHVS and FNYEAQ. The CDR3 covers 15 residues. DNA of the CDR3: TGTGCCAGCAGCCCCCCCGGGTTTGGGCCAGATACGCAGTATTTT. It is translated as CASSPPGFGPDTQYF.

The sample holds one count of this clonotype. The chain couples TRBV20-1 to TRBJ2-1; a weak D match, TRBD2 (6 bases). This CDR3 has 14 residues. Trimming took off 4 bases at V and 3 bases at J, with 13 bases between the two ends. Per germline, CDR1 DFQATT and CDR2 SNEGSKA (reference sequence). The DNA for the CDR3 is TGCAGTGCTACCCGGGACTTGCTCTACAATGAGCAGTTCTTC. Protein: CSATRDLLYNEQFF.

There are a few counts of this clonotype. V and J are TRBV7-9 and TRBJ1-2; 9 bases align to TRBD1. CDR1 is SEHNR, CDR2 FQNEAQ, per germline (reference sequence). The junction had 11 bases not matched to a gene; V was cut back by 4 bases and J by 8 bases. This CDR3 comprises 15 residues. CDR3 amino acids: CASSYGDREMGGYTF. In DNA, the CDR3 is TGTGCCAGCAGCTACGGGGACAGGGAAATGGGGGGCTACACCTTC.

The rearrangement links TRBV12-3 or TRBV12-4 to TRBJ2-1; 10 nucleotides align to TRBD2. The ends lost 5 bases at V and 5 bases at J; junction bases unmatched: 9. This CDR3 is built from 16 residues. The CDR3 DNA reads as TGTGCCAGCAGTCTCACAAGCGGGAGGGGGAACAATGAGCAGTTCTTC. This gives the protein CASSLTSGRGNNEQFF.

This chain links TRBV7-2 with TRBJ2-1; 13 bases fit TRBD2. In germline, CDR1 is SGHTA, CDR2 FQGNSA. The ends lost 4 bases at V and 12 bases at J; junction bases unmatched: 6. The CDR3 spans 14 residues. CDR3 DNA sequence: TGTGCCAGCAGCTCCGGGACTAGCGGGACTGTGCAGTTCTTC. Its protein is CASSSGTSGTVQFF. Filled out from reference TRBV7-2 and TRBJ2-1, the complete variable domain reads GAGVSQSPSNKVTEKGKDVELRCDPISGHTALYWYRQSLGQGLEFLIYFQGNSAPDKSGLPSDRFSAERTGGSVSTLTIQRTQQEDSAVYLCASSSGTSGTVQFFGPGTRLTVL.

Ten or more counts support this clonotype. This chain links TRBV7-2 with TRBJ1-6; TRBD1 matches 7 bases. Germline CDR1 SGHTA, CDR2 FQGNSA. V trimming: 3 bases; J trimming: 7 bases; junction bases outside the gene matches: 6. The CDR3 consists of 15 residues. For the CDR3, the DNA is TGTGCCAGCAGCTTCCGGGACAGTAGAAATTCACCCCTCCACTTT. Translation: CASSFRDSRNSPLHF.

This clonotype was detected only a few times. This rearrangement joins TRBV7-9 to TRBJ1-1; 10 nucleotides align to TRBD1. The CDR3 length is 15 residues. The V segment lost 5 bases and the J segment 1 base; nucleotides outside the gene matches: 4. Germline CDR1 and CDR2: SEHNR and FQNEAQ (reference sequence). The CDR3 coding sequence is TGTGCCAGCAGCCCCGGGGACAGGGGGAACACTGAAGCTTTCTTT. It yields the protein CASSPGDRGNTEAFF.

The table lists this clonotype with a few counts. The chain couples TRBV7-2 to TRBJ2-1, with 13 bases matching TRBD2. This CDR3 is built from 15 residues. Germline CDR1 and CDR2: SGHTA and FQGNSA. V was clipped by 0 bases and J by 7 bases; unmatched bases: 0. The CDR3 loop is CASSLAGLAGNEQFF. Here the CDR3 DNA reads TGTGCCAGCAGCTTAGCGGGACTAGCGGGAAATGAGCAGTTCTTC. The variable domain in full, with the rest retrieved from reference TRBV7-2 and TRBJ2-1, is GAGVSQSPSNKVTEKGKDVELRCDPISGHTALYWYRQSLGQGLEFLIYFQGNSAPDKSGLPSDRFSAERTGGSVSTLTIQRTQQEDSAVYLCASSLAGLAGNEQFFGPGTRLTVL.

This clonotype was seen only a few times. The V call is TRBV7-2, the J call TRBJ2-6; tentative D call: TRBD1 (6 bases). The CDR3 sequence is 16 residues long. V was clipped by 5 bases and J by 2 bases, with 13 bases between them. Germline V gene data show CDR1 as SGHTA and CDR2 as FQGNSA. CDR3 protein: CASSAYRVPGANVLTF. CDR3 bases: TGTGCCAGCAGCGCCTACAGGGTTCCTGGGGCCAACGTCCTGACTTTC.

The gene calls are TRBV12-3 or TRBV12-4 and TRBJ2-7; perhaps TRBD2 as D (5 bases). Trimming removed 1 base at V and 2 bases at J, with 9 bases between. The CDR3 is made up of 14 amino acids. CDR3 nucleotides: TGTGCCAGCAGTTTAGGGAGGATGCCCTACGAGCAGTACTTC. This sequence encodes CASSLGRMPYEQYF.

This chain connects TRBV20-1 to TRBJ1-4, with unresolved D. This CDR3 has 13 residues. Germline V gene data show CDR1 as DFQATT and CDR2 as SNEGSKA (reference sequence). The V end was cut by 6 bases, the J end by 0 bases, with 8 bases between. DNA for the CDR3: TGCAGTGCCAATCTTGCAACTAATGAAAAACTGTTTTTT. Its translation is CSANLATNEKLFF.

This sequence joins TRBV7-9 and TRBJ1-5; 8 nucleotides match TRBD1. Germline V gives CDR1 SEHNR, CDR2 FQNEAQ (reference sequence). The CDR3 is 17 amino acids. The V and J ends lost 4 bases and 2 bases, in that order; junction bases with no gene match: 10. The CDR3 nucleotides are TGTGCCAGCAGCTCGTACGGACAGGGCCGAGGCAATCAGCCCCAGCATTTT. Translating it yields CASSSYGQGRGNQPQHF.

The V gene is TRBV5-1, the J gene TRBJ1-1; D is unresolved. Trimming took off 1 base at V and 0 bases at J, with 7 bases between the two ends. Per germline, CDR1 SGHRS and CDR2 YFSETQ. CDR3 size: 14 residues. CDR3 nucleotides: TGCGCCAGCAGCTTGCAGATAATGAACACTGAAGCTTTCTTT. Translating gives CASSLQIMNTEAFF.

The V and J genes are TRBV7-2 and TRBJ2-7; the D is unclear. V was clipped by 3 bases and J by 2 bases, with 8 bases between them. The CDR3 sequence is 13 residues long. Germline CDR1 is SGHTA and CDR2 is FQGNSA. DNA for the CDR3: TGTGCCAGCAGCTTTAGGTCTACCTACGAGCAGTACTTC. Encoded protein: CASSFRSTYEQYF.

The chain links TRBV7-2 to TRBJ1-1, with D hard to call. Trimming took 6 bases from V and 1 from J, leaving 15 bases between them. The CDR3 covers 15 residues. The V gene's germline CDR1 is SGHTA and CDR2 FQGNSA. CDR3 protein: CASSSTQAENTEAFF. DNA of the CDR3: TGTGCCAGCAGTTCGACTCAGGCGGAGAACACTGAAGCTTTCTTT. The full variable domain, with the rest looked up from reference TRBV7-2 and TRBJ1-1, is GAGVSQSPSNKVTEKGKDVELRCDPISGHTALYWYRQSLGQGLEFLIYFQGNSAPDKSGLPSDRFSAERTGGSVSTLTIQRTQQEDSAVYLCASSSTQAENTEAFFGQGTRLTVV.

This rearrangement joins TRBV24-1 to TRBJ2-1, with TRBD2 matching 11 bases. Germline trimming cut 1 base from V and 7 bases from J; bases unmatched to any gene: 26. Per the germline V gene, CDR1 is KGHDR and CDR2 is SFDVKD. The CDR3 consists of 23 residues. CDR3 amino acids: CATSDFLFVQGASGRRSENEQFF. CDR3 bases: TGTGCCACCAGTGATTTCCTTTTCGTCCAGGGGGCTAGCGGGAGGCGTAGTGAGAATGAGCAGTTCTTC.

The V and J genes are TRBV27 and TRBJ2-1; D is possibly TRBD1 (5 bases). CDR1 and CDR2 (germline): MNHEY, SMNVEV (reference sequence). This CDR3 is 16 amino acids long. The V end lost 0 bases, the J end lost 6 bases, and 15 bases lay between the germline ends. In DNA form, the CDR3 reads TGTGCCAGCAGTTTATCCCACAGGAAACATGGCAATGAGCAGTTCTTC. Residues: CASSLSHRKHGNEQFF.

The gene calls are TRBV11-2 and TRBJ2-2; D is ambiguous. V was pared by 3 bases and J by 4 bases, with 6 bases between. The CDR3 is 13 amino acids. The germline V gene has CDR1 SGHAT and CDR2 FQNNGV. The CDR3 coding sequence is TGTGCCAGCAGCTTCTTGGCCACCGGGGAGCTGTTTTTT. It is translated as CASSFLATGELFF.